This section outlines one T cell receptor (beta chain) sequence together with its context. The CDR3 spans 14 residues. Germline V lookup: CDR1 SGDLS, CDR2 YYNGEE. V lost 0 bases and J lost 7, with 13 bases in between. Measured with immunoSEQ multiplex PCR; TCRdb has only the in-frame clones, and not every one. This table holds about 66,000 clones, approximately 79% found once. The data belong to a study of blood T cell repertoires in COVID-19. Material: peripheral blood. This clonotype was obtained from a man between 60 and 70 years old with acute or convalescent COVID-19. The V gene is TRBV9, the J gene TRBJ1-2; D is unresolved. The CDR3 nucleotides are TGTGCCAGCAGCGTAGAATCATCTTGGAGTGGCTACACCTTC. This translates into CASSVESSWSGYTF.